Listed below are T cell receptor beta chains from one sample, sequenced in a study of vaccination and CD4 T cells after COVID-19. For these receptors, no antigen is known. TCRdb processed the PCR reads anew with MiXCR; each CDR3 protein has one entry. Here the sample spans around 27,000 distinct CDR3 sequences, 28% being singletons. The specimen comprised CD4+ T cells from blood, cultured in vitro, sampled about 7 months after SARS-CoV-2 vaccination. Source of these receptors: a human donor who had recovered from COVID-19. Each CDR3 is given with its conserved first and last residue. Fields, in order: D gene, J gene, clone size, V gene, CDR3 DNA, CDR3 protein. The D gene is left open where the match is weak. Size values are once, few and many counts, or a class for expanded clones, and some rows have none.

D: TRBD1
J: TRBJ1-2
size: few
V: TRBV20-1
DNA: TGCAGTGCTAGTTACCCCCCGAAGCCAGAGACAGGGATGAATACGGACGGCTACACCTTC
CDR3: CSASYPPKPETGMNTDGYTF

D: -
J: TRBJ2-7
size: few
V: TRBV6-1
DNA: TGTGCCAGCAGTCCCCGGGACTCCCTCTACGAGCAGTACTTC
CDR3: CASSPRDSLYEQYF

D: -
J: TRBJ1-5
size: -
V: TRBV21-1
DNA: TGTGCCAGCCCCGGCAATCAGCCCCAGCATTTT
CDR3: CASPGNQPQHF

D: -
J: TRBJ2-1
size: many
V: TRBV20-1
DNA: TGCAGTGCGCAGGGGGGCCCGGGGAGCTCCTACAATGAGCAGTTCTTC
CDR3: CSAQGGPGSSYNEQFF

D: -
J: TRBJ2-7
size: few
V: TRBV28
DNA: TGTGCCAGTCTAGGGGCCTACGAGCAGTACTTC
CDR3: CASLGAYEQYF

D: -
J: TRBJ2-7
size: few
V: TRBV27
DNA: TGTGCCAGCAGTTCCCGGGACGGGGTCTACGAGCAGTACTTC
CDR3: CASSSRDGVYEQYF

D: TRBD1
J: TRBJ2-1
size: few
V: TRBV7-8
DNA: TGTGCCAGCAGCTTAGATCGGACAGGGGGAGATGAGCAGTTCTTC
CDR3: CASSLDRTGGDEQFF

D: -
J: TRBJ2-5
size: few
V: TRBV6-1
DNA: TGTGCCAGCAGAAGGACAGTAGATACGGCCCAGTACTTC
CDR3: CASRRTVDTAQYF

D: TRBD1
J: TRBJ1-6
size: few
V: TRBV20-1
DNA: TGCAGTGCTCCCCGGGGACAGGAGGAGAATTCACCCCTCCACTTT
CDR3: CSAPRGQEENSPLHF

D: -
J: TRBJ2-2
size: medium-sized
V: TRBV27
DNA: TGTGCCAGCAGTTTAACACTAAGGGTCACCGGGGAGCTGTTTTTT
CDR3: CASSLTLRVTGELFF

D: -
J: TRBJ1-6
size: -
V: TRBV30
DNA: TGTGCCTGGAGAAACAGCCCAGAGTCACCCCTCCACTTT
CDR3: CAWRNSPESPLHF

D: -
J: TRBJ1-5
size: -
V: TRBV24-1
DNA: TGTGCCACCAGTGATATCGGAAACAATCAGCCCCAGCATTTT
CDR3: CATSDIGNNQPQHF

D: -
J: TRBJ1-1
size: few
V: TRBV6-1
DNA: TGTGCCAGCAGTGAACCGCCGACAGGCAGGACTGAAGCTTTCTTT
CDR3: CASSEPPTGRTEAFF

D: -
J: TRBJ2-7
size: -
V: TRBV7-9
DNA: TGTGCCAGCAGCTGGGGAGAGACCTACGAGCAGTACTTC
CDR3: CASSWGETYEQYF

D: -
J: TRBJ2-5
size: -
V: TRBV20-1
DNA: TGCAGTGCTAGAGATCCCCGGGTCTTGACAAGGGAGGAGACCCAGTACTTC
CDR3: CSARDPRVLTREETQYF

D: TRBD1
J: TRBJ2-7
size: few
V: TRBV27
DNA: TGTGCCAGCATTGAAGGGGACAGGGGGATCTACGAGCAGTACTTC
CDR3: CASIEGDRGIYEQYF

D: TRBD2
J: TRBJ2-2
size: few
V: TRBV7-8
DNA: TGTGCCTGCGGGAGGTCTAATGCGAACACCGGGGAGCTGTTTTTT
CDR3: CACGRSNANTGELFF

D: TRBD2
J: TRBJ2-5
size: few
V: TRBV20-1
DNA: TGCAGTGCCCTCCCCCTAGCGGGGGGGGGGGAGACCCAGTACTTC
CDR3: CSALPLAGGGETQYF

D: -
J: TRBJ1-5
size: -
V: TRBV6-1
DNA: TGTGCCAGCAGTGAGGGACCAGGACCTAATCAGCCCCAGCATTTT
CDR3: CASSEGPGPNQPQHF

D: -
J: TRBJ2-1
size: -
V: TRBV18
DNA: TGTGCCAGCTCACCAGGGCAATCCCGCAATGAGCAGTTCTTC
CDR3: CASSPGQSRNEQFF

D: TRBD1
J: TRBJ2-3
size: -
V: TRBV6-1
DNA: TGTGCCAGCAGGATAGAGGGACAGAGCACAGATACGCAGTATTTT
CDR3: CASRIEGQSTDTQYF

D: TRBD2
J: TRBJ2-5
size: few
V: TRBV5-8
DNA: TGTGCCAGCAGCTTGGGACTAGCGGGAACCGAGACCCAGTACTTC
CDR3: CASSLGLAGTETQYF

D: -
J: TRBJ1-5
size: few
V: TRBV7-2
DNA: TGTGCCAGCAGCTTTACAGGGAGTAATCAGCCCCAGCATTTT
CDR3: CASSFTGSNQPQHF

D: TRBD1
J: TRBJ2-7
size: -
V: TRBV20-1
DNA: TGCAGTGCTAGGGGACAGGCTGGGGTCTACGAGCAGTACTTC
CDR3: CSARGQAGVYEQYF

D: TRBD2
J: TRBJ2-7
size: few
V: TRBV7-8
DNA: TGTGCCAGCAGCTTCGGGACTAGCGGGGGCTACGAGCAGTACTTC
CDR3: CASSFGTSGGYEQYF

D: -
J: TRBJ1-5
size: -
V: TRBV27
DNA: TGTGCCAGCAGTCCTCGGGTACAGGTGAACAATCAGCCCCAGCATTTT
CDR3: CASSPRVQVNNQPQHF

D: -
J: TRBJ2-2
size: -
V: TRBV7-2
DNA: TGTGCCAGCACCACCGACACCGGGGAGCTGTTTTTT
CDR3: CASTTDTGELFF

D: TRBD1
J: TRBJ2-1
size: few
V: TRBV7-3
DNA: TGTGCCAGCAGCTCTGGACAGGGGATATACAATGAGCAGTTCTTC
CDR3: CASSSGQGIYNEQFF

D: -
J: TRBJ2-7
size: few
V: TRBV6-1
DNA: TGTGCCAGCAGACAAGGGGGGGACGAGCAGTACTTC
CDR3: CASRQGGDEQYF

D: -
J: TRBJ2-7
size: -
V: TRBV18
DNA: TGTGCCAGCTCACCAGGGCAATCCCGCAATGAGCAGTACTTC
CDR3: CASSPGQSRNEQYF

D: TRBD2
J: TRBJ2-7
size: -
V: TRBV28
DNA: TGTGCCAGCAGTTCCGGGGGGTTGTACGAGCAGTACTTC
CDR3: CASSSGGLYEQYF

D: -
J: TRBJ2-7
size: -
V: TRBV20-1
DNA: TGCAGTGCTGGGACATGGGCTAGCGGAGCCTACGAGCAGTACTTC
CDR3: CSAGTWASGAYEQYF

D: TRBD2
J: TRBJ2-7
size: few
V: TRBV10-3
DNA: TGTGCCATCAGTGAAGGTGACGGGGGAGGGAACGAGCAGTACTTC
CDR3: CAISEGDGGGNEQYF

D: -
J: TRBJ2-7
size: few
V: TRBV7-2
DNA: TGTGCCAGCAGCTTGTTGGCCTACGAGCAGTACTTC
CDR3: CASSLLAYEQYF

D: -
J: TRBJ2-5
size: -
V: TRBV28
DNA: TGTGCCAGCAGTTTAGGGTCACACACCCAGTACTTC
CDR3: CASSLGSHTQYF

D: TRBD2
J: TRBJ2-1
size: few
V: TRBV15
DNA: TGTGCCACCAGCAGAGATTGGCGGGAGAGCTACAATGAGCAGTTCTTC
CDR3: CATSRDWRESYNEQFF

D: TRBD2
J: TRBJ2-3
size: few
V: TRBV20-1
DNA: TGCAGTGCTGCCCCGCTTACTAGCGAGCAAACTAGCACAGATACGCAGTATTTT
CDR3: CSAAPLTSEQTSTDTQYF

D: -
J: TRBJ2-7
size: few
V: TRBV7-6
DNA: TGTGCCAGCAGCCTCAGGGACTCCTACGAGCAGTACTTC
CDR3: CASSLRDSYEQYF

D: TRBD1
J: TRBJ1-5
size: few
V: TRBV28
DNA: TGTGCCAGCAGCCCAACACCGGGACAGATTTATCAGCCCCAGCATTTT
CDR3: CASSPTPGQIYQPQHF

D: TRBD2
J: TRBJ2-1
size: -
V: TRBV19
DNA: TGTGCCAGTACCATCTCTAGCGGGAGGAACAATGAGCAGTTCTTC
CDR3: CASTISSGRNNEQFF

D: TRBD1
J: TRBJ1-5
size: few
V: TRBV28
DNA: TGTGCCAGCACCTTTAACAGGGGGAAAGGTCAGCCCCAGCATTTT
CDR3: CASTFNRGKGQPQHF

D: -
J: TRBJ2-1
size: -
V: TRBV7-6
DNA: TGTGCCAGCAGCTTACGGCGGGACGCCTACAATGAGCAGTTCTTC
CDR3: CASSLRRDAYNEQFF

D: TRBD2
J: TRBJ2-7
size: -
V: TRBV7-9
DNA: TGTGCCAGCAGCCCCGGGGGGACTAGCTACGACGAGCAGTACTTC
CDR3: CASSPGGTSYDEQYF

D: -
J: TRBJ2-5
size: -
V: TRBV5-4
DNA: TGTGCCAGCAGCCCCTTCATTGGGGAGACCCAGTACTTC
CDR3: CASSPFIGETQYF

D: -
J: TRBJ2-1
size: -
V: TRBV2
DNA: TGTGCCAGCAGTGAACTACTGAAGTTCTTC
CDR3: CASSELLKFF

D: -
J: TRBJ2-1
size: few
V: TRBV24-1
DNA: TGTGCCACCAGTGCCCGGGGTCCGTACAATGAGCAGTTCTTC
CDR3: CATSARGPYNEQFF

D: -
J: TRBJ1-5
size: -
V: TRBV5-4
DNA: TGTGCCAGCAGCTTGGAAACTGGACACCCCCAGCATTTT
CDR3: CASSLETGHPQHF

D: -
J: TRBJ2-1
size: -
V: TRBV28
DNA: TGTGCCAGCAGTTACCCCTCGAGGGGACTCGACGATGAGCAGTTCTTC
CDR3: CASSYPSRGLDDEQFF

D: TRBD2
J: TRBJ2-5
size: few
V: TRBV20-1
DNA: TGCAGTGCTAGAGTTTCGAGGCTAGCGGGAGGGCTGGGGGGAGAGACCCAGTACTTC
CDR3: CSARVSRLAGGLGGETQYF

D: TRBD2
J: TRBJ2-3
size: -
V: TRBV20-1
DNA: TGCAGTGCTACTCGGGAGGCGGGGCCAGATACGCAGTATTTT
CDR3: CSATREAGPDTQYF

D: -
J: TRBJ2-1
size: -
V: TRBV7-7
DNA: TGTGCCAGCAGCTTAGCGGGGGCCTACAATGAGCAGTTCTTC
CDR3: CASSLAGAYNEQFF

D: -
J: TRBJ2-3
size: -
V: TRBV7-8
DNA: TGTGCCAGTACAAAGGATCTTCGGATATTCACAGATACGCAGTATTTT
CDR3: CASTKDLRIFTDTQYF